Listed here is a single T cell receptor (beta chain). Antigen: not known. Germline loops: CDR1 SGHNT, CDR2 YENEEA. The CDR3 loop spans 15 amino acids. V lost 5 bases, J lost 0 bases, and 11 bases lay in between. These data come from a study of shared clonotypes between healthy human individuals. Study information: The study enrolled a couple of women and a few men aged 18 to 49. General observations from the study: The sampled material consisted only of blood, and tissue repertoires are likely to differ.

The study drew its donors from healthy HIV-negative adults without recent acute infections or vaccinations. Donors, without exception, were Caucasian adults residing in Nashville, Tennessee. The table came from immunoSEQ multiplex PCR; TCRdb's copy has only in-frame clones and leaves some out. The sample shows some 470,000 clones, about 82% of them seen only once. The rearrangement links TRBV11-3 to TRBJ1-5; the D gene is possibly TRBD1 (5 bases). Material: PBMCs. The receptor's source is a woman aged 40 to 50 in good health. Some clones in this sample may be carry-over from other donors' samples. CDR3 nucleotide sequence: TGTGCCAGCAGCGACAGCACTAATAGCAATCAGCCCCAGCATTTT. The encoded protein is CASSDSTNSNQPQHF.